These 12 T cell receptor beta chains were all obtained from the same sample, sequenced in a study of shared clonotypes between healthy human individuals. The data were produced by immunoSEQ multiplex PCR, yet TCRdb's version contains in-frame clones alone and is incomplete. The data contain 2 million to 3 million clones, over 85% of them seen just once; the ten biggest clones take up roughly 0.36%. The specimen sequenced was naive CD4+ T cells from PBMCs. Documented subset: CD45RA+ positively selected. The receptor set was obtained from a man between 18 and 35 years old in good health. Some clones in this sample may be carry-over from other donors' samples.

This chain links TRBV5-1 with TRBJ1-2, with D possibly TRBD1 on 5 matching bases. Trimming shortened V by 4 bases and J by 1 base, and 11 bases separated the two germline ends. The CDR3 runs 14 residues. Per the germline V gene, CDR1 is SGHRS and CDR2 is YFSETQ. The CDR3 reads CASSKDQGNYGYTF. CDR3 sequence (DNA): TGCGCCAGCAGCAAGGACCAGGGTAACTATGGCTACACCTTC. Full variable domain (rest looked up from reference TRBV5-1 and TRBJ1-2): KAGVTQTPRYLIKTRGQQVTLSCSPISGHRSVSWYQQTPGQGLQFLFEYFSETQRNKGNFPGRFSGRQFSNSRSEMNVSTLELGDSALYLCASSKDQGNYGYTFGSGTRLTVV.

This sequence joins TRBV5-1 and TRBJ1-1; tentative D call: TRBD1 (6 bases). V lost 4 bases to trimming and J lost 1 base, with 17 bases between them. Germline V gene sequence: CDR1 SGHRS, CDR2 YFSETQ. This CDR3 has 16 amino acids. CDR3 amino acids: CASSRYRDPQNTEAFF. CDR3 in DNA: TGCGCCAGCAGCCGCTACAGGGATCCGCAGAACACTGAAGCTTTCTTT.

In this sample, this clone turned up once. The chain couples TRBV4-1 to TRBJ2-7, with a tentative D call TRBD2 (6 bases). The CDR3 loop spans 18 amino acids. The V and J ends lost 0 bases and 2 bases respectively, with 20 bases between them. Germline V lookup: CDR1 MGHRA, CDR2 YSYEKL. The CDR3 sequence: CASSQEGERVLLTYEQYF. The DNA of the CDR3 is TGCGCCAGCAGCCAAGAAGGAGAGCGGGTACTACTAACCTACGAGCAGTACTTC.

This rearrangement joins TRBV4-3 to TRBJ1-5, with unresolved D. The ends were cut back, 0 bases at V and 6 bases at J, with 9 bases in the middle. Per germline, CDR1 LGHNA and CDR2 YSLEER. CDR3 length: 14 amino acids. The CDR3 spells CASSQERYRQPQHF. The CDR3 DNA sequence: TGCGCCAGCAGCCAAGAAAGGTATCGTCAGCCCCAGCATTTT.

The genes are TRBV29-1 and TRBJ1-2, with D perhaps TRBD1 (6 bases). This CDR3 region has 11 residues. With 7 bases removed from V and 4 bases from J, the gap between germline ends came to 10 bases. The germline V gene has CDR1 SQVTM and CDR2 ANQGSEA. The CDR3 DNA sequence: TGCAGCGGCGGGGACATCTATGGCTACACCTTC. Amino acids: CSGGDIYGYTF.

The genes are TRBV5-4 and TRBJ2-7; D not resolved. The V gene's germline CDR1 is SGHNT and CDR2 YYREEE (reference sequence). V gave up 0 bases and J gave up 4 bases, with 17 bases separating them. The CDR3 length is 16 residues. The CDR3, as DNA: TGTGCCAGCAGCTTGGCTCCCCCCCTCTCGCAGTACGAGCAGTACTTC. Translating it yields CASSLAPPLSQYEQYF. The full variable domain, in which reference TRBV5-4 and TRBJ2-7 provide the parts outside the CDR3, is ETGVTQSPTHLIKTRGQQVTLRCSSQSGHNTVSWYQQALGQGPQFIFQYYREEENGRGNFPPRFSGLQFPNYSSELNVNALELDDSALYLCASSLAPPLSQYEQYFGPGTRLTVT.

The chain recombines TRBV5-1 with TRBJ2-3, with TRBD1 matching 10 bases. The germline gives CDR1 SGHRS, CDR2 YFSETQ. With V trimmed by 4 bases and J by 3 bases, 8 bases remained unmatched. This CDR3 is 16 amino acids long. CDR3 sequence reads: CASSGQGDEMTDTQYF. In DNA, the CDR3 is TGCGCCAGCAGCGGACAGGGGGATGAAATGACAGATACGCAGTATTTT.

The chain employs TRBV4-3 and TRBJ2-3; 13 nucleotides align to TRBD2. With 3 bases clipped from V and 2 bases from J, the junction kept 14 bases outside the gene matches. This CDR3 comprises 20 residues. In germline, CDR1 is LGHNA, CDR2 YSLEER. CDR3 residues: CASSQSYRGTSGDFTDTQYF. Here the CDR3 DNA reads TGCGCCAGCAGCCAGTCCTACAGGGGGACTAGCGGGGATTTCACAGATACGCAGTATTTT.

This clone was seen just once. V usage is TRBV19 and J usage is TRBJ2-6, with TRBD1 identical over 7 bases. V dropped 6 bases and J dropped 3; count of bases not matched to a gene: 5. In germline, CDR1 is LNHDA, CDR2 SQIVND (reference sequence). The length of the CDR3 is 15 residues. The CDR3 nucleotides read TGTGCCAGTAGCATCGCAGGGGGTGGGGCCAACGTCCTGACTTTC. Translated: CASSIAGGGANVLTF.

This clone was observed a handful of times. The rearrangement uses TRBV30 and TRBJ1-1; maybe TRBD1 (5 bases). From germline, CDR1 is GTSNPN and CDR2 SVGIG (reference sequence). V lost 0 bases, J lost 3 bases, and 14 bases lay in between. The CDR3 contains 15 residues. The CDR3 bases are TGTGCCTGGAGTGTGGTAGGGGCTGGGGACACTGAAGCTTTCTTT. Protein product: CAWSVVGAGDTEAFF. Together with reference TRBV30 and TRBJ1-1, the CDR3 gives the full variable domain: SQTIHQWPATLVQPVGSPLSLECTVEGTSNPNLYWYRQAAGRGLQLLFYSVGIGQISSEVPQNLSASRPQDRQFILSSKKLLLSDSGFYLCAWSVVGAGDTEAFFGQGTRLTVV.

CDR3: CASSLPGPRSYEQYF. The CDR3 DNA reads TGTGCCAGCAGCTTACCGGGACCGAGATCCTACGAGCAGTACTTC. The V gene is TRBV28, the J gene TRBJ2-5, with D perhaps assigned TRBD1 or TRBD2 (5 bases each). The DNA matches TRBJ2-7 better at its end, which makes the J call doubtful. Per the germline V gene, CDR1 is MDHEN and CDR2 is SYDVKM. CDR3 length: 15 amino acids.

Comment on this clone: Other nucleotide sequences in the sample specify the same CDR3. V gene TRBV6-6 combines with J gene TRBJ2-7; possibly TRBD2 for D (5 bases). Germline CDR1 reads MNHNY; CDR2 reads SVGAGI (reference sequence). Between the trimmed V and J ends, which lost 0 bases and 0 bases, there was a span of 9 bases. CDR3 size: 15 residues. The CDR3 nucleotides are TGTGCCAGCAGTTACTCGCGAGGGAGCTCCTACGAGCAGTACTTC. Translating gives CASSYSRGSSYEQYF.